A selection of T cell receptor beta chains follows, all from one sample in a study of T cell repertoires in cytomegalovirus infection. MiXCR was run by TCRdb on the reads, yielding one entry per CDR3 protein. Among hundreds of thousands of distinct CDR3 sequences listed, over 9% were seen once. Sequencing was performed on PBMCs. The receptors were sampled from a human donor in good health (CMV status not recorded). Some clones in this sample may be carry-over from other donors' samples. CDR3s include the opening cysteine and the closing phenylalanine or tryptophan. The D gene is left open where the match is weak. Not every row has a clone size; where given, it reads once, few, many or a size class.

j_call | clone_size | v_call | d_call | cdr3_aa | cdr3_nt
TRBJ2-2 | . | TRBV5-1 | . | CASSEGDTYTGELFF | TGCGCCAGCAGCGAGGGGGACACCTACACCGGGGAGCTGTTTTTT
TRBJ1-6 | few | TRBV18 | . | CASSPLGGNTLHF | TGTGCCAGCTCACCCCTGGGAGGCAACACCCTCCACTTT
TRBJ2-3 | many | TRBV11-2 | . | CASSSGLSGTDTQYF | TGTGCCAGCAGCTCGGGACTCTCAGGGACAGATACGCAGTATTTT
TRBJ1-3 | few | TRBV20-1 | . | CSAAREGGGSGNTIYF | TGCAGTGCAGCTAGAGAGGGAGGTGGCTCTGGAAACACCATATATTTT
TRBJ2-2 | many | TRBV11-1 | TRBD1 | CASSWNQGANTGELFF | TGTGCCAGCAGCTGGAACCAGGGGGCGAACACCGGGGAGCTGTTTTTT
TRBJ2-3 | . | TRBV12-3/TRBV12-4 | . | CASRDTWEDTQYF | TGTGCCAGCAGGGACACCTGGGAAGATACGCAGTATTTT
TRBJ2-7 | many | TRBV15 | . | CATRQAYEQYF | TGTGCCACCAGACAGGCCTACGAGCAGTACTTC
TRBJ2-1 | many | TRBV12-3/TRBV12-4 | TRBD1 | CASSRSPTGGNEQFF | TGTGCCAGCAGTCGATCGCCGACAGGGGGCAATGAGCAGTTCTTC
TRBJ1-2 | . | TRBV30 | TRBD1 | CAWMAPDRIKGYTF | TGTGCCTGGATGGCCCCGGACAGGATTAAAGGCTACACCTTC
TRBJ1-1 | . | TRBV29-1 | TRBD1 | CSVSDRLGGAEAFF | TGCAGCGTTTCGGACAGGTTGGGGGGGGCTGAAGCTTTCTTT
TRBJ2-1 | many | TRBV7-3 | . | CASSFRGGGPNEQFF | TGTGCCAGCAGCTTTAGGGGGGGAGGGCCTAATGAGCAGTTCTTC
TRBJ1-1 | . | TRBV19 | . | CASSIVGAVTEAFF | TGTGCCAGTAGTATAGTAGGGGCAGTCACTGAAGCTTTCTTT
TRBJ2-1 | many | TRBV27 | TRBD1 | CASSLGTGAPQFF | TGTGCCAGCAGTTTAGGGACAGGGGCCCCGCAGTTCTTC
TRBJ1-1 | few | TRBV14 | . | CASSQAPGRKVTEAFF | TGTGCCAGCAGCCAAGCCCCGGGCAGGAAGGTTACTGAAGCTTTCTTT
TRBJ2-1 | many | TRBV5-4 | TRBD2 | CASSLGLAGEVEQFF | TGTGCCAGCAGCCTGGGACTAGCGGGAGAGGTTGAGCAGTTCTTC
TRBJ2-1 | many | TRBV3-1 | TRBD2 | CASSLGLAGAGGEQFF | TGTGCCAGCAGCCTCGGACTAGCGGGAGCGGGTGGTGAGCAGTTCTTC
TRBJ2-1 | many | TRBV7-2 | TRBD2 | CASSSPTGAGAPFYNEQFF | TGTGCCAGCAGCTCCCCTACCGGAGCGGGAGCGCCCTTTTACAATGAGCAGTTCTTC
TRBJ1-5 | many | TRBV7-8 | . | CASRLSARVGRGNQPQHF | TGTGCCAGCAGGCTTAGCGCGCGGGTCGGACGCGGGAATCAGCCCCAGCATTTT
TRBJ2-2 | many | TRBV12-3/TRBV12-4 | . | CASSPLTGAGELFF | TGTGCCAGCAGTCCTCTAACAGGCGCCGGGGAGCTGTTTTTT
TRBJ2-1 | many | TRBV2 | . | CASSEGIVGEQFF | TGTGCCAGCAGTGAAGGAATAGTTGGTGAGCAGTTCTTC
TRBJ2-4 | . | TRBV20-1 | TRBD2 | CSAYRTSGGAAAKNIQYF | TGCAGTGCGTATAGAACCAGCGGGGGGGCCGCGGCCAAAAACATTCAGTACTTC
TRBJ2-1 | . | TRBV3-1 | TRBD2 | CASSQNSGGAGNEQFF | TGTGCCAGCAGCCAAAATAGCGGGGGGGCCGGGAATGAGCAGTTCTTC
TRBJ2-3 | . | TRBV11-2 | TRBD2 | CASRSTSGRRYTQYF | TGTGCCAGCAGATCTACTAGCGGGAGAAGGTATACGCAGTATTTT
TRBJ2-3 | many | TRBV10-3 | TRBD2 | CAISSSLGLAPVTDTQYF | TGTGCCATCAGTTCTTCCTTGGGACTAGCGCCCGTCACAGATACGCAGTATTTT
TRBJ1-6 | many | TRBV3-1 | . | CASSQYRDKDSPLHF | TGTGCCAGCAGCCAATACCGGGACAAGGATTCACCCCTCCACTTT
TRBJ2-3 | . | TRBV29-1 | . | CSVEPGADTQYF | TGCAGCGTTGAACCCGGGGCAGATACGCAGTATTTT
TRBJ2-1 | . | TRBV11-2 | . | CASSLDREASGFF | TGTGCCAGCAGCTTAGATCGCGAGGCTTCGGGGTTCTTC
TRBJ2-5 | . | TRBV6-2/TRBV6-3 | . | CASSYGVADQETQYF | TGTGCCAGCAGTTACGGGGTGGCGGATCAAGAGACCCAGTACTTC
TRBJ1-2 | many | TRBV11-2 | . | CASSGGGANYGYTF | TGTGCCAGCAGCGGAGGAGGGGCTAACTATGGCTACACCTTC
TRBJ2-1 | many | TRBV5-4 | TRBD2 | CASSRLISGGNYNEQFF | TGTGCCAGCAGCCGACTCATTAGCGGGGGGAACTACAATGAGCAGTTCTTC
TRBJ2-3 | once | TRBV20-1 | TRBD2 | CSAIVLAGVSDTQYF | TGCAGTGCTATTGTGCTAGCGGGAGTATCAGATACGCAGTATTTT
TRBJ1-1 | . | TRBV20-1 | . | CSAVPDANTEAFF | TGCAGTGCGGTTCCGGATGCTAACACTGAAGCTTTCTTT
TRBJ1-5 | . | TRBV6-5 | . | CASSYPPDTGDGQPQHF | TGTGCCAGCAGTTATCCCCCCGATACTGGGGACGGGCAGCCCCAGCATTTT
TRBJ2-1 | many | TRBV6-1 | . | CASSEAVTLRYNEQFF | TGTGCCAGCAGTGAAGCGGTGACTCTACGTTACAATGAGCAGTTCTTC
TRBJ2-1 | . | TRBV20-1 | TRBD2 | CSARILAGGRNEQFF | TGCAGTGCTAGAATACTAGCGGGGGGGCGGAATGAGCAGTTCTTC
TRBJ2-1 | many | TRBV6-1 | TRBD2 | CASSEIPSSGVEQFF | TGTGCCAGCAGTGAAATCCCTTCTAGCGGGGTAGAGCAGTTCTTC
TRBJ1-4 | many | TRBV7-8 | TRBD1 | CASSSDRGTSQDNEKLFF | TGTGCCAGCAGCTCGGACAGGGGGACTTCCCAGGACAATGAAAAACTGTTTTTT
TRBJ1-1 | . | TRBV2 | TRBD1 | CASNLDRGNTEAFF | TGTGCCAGCAACCTGGACAGGGGGAACACTGAAGCTTTCTTT
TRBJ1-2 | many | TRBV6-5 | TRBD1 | CASQGTGGPNYGYTF | TGTGCCAGCCAAGGGACAGGGGGCCCTAACTATGGCTACACCTTC
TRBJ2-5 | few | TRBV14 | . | CASSQDFGLGVQETQYF | TGTGCCAGCAGCCAAGATTTTGGACTGGGGGTCCAAGAGACCCAGTACTTC
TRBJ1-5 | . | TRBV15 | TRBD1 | CATSGGQVQPQHF | TGTGCCACCAGCGGGGGACAGGTTCAGCCCCAGCATTTT
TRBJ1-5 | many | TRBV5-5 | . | CASSLSAEGYQPQHF | TGTGCCAGCAGCTTGTCGGCGGAGGGATACCAGCCCCAGCATTTT
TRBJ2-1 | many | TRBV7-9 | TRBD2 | CASSLGGSGRRGEQFF | TGTGCCAGCAGCTTAGGTGGTAGCGGGAGAAGAGGTGAGCAGTTCTTC
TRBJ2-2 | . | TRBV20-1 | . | CSASGMRTGELFF | TGCAGTGCTAGCGGGATGAGGACCGGGGAGCTGTTTTTT
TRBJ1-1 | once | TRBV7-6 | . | CASGMSTSGGTEAFF | TGTGCCAGCGGGATGTCCACAAGCGGGGGGACTGAAGCTTTCTTT
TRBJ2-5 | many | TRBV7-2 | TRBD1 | CASSLMTGQETQYF | TGTGCCAGCAGCCTAATGACAGGGCAAGAGACCCAGTACTTC
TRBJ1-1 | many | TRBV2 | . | CASSEELRGNTEAFF | TGTGCCAGCAGTGAGGAGCTCAGGGGGAACACTGAAGCTTTCTTT
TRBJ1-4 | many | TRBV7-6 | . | CASANRPGIGKLFF | TGTGCCAGCGCCAATCGGCCAGGAATTGGAAAACTGTTTTTT
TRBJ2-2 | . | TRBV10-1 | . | CASSRLSDTGELFF | TGCGCCAGTTCGAGGTTATCGGACACCGGGGAGCTGTTTTTT
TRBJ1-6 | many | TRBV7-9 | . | CASSLSNSPLHF | TGTGCCAGCAGCTTGAGTAATTCACCCCTCCACTTT
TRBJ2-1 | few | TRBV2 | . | CASSERGGANEQFF | TGTGCCAGCAGTGAAAGGGGGGGGGCCAATGAGCAGTTCTTC
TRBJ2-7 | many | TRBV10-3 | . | CAISESRGRGEQYF | TGTGCCATCAGTGAGTCCAGGGGAAGGGGAGAGCAGTACTTC
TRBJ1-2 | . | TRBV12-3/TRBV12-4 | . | CASSLPNSHGYTF | TGTGCCAGCAGTCTTCCCAACAGCCATGGCTACACCTTC
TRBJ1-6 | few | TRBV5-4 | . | CASSLGSVAGQLHF | TGTGCCAGCAGCTTAGGGTCTGTCGCCGGACAGTTACACTTT
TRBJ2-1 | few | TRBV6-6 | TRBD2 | CASSYSGSLYNEQFF | TGTGCCAGCAGCTACAGCGGGAGCCTCTACAATGAGCAGTTCTTC
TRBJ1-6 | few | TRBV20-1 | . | CSVPGREGDSPLHF | TGCAGTGTCCCGGGGAGGGAAGGCGATTCACCCCTCCACTTT
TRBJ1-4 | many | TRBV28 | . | CASSASGATNEKLFF | TGTGCCAGCAGTGCCTCAGGAGCAACTAATGAAAAACTGTTTTTT
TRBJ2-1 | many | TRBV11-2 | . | CASSLGQGQEQFF | TGTGCCAGCAGCTTAGGTCAAGGACAGGAGCAGTTCTTC
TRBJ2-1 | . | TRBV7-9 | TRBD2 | CASSRTSGGVILENEQFF | TGTGCCAGCAGCCGGACTAGCGGGGGGGTAATTTTAGAAAATGAGCAGTTCTTC